Given below is one T cell receptor beta chain in context. The entry originates in a study of regulatory T cells in long-lasting Graves disease. Study at large: Over 5 years of antithyroid drugs plus positive TSH receptor antibodies defined persistent Graves' disease.

Time point defined: persistent/refractory GD, antithyroid drugs over 5 years with positive TRAb. Preparation of the TCR library used RNA extracted from PBMCs. The source of the patients was an endocrinology department in Xi'an, China. V was cut by 5 bases and J by 6 bases, with 12 bases left in between. The germline CDR1 and CDR2 sequences are MRHNA and SNTAGT. This CDR3 has 13 residues. CDR3 regions were amplified by Arm-PCR using iRepertoire HTBI primers to build TCR beta libraries. Per the original data handling: Taken together, the samples had 55 to 65 TRBV and more than 11 TRBJ segments identified. One entry per CDR3 protein, called by TCRdb with MiXCR from the multiplex PCR reads. These V and J calls rely on TCRdb rather than the paper's analysis. The sample yields roughly 490,000 distinct CDR3 sequences, approximately 22% seen once.

The TCR was taken from a female donor with Graves disease. This chain connects TRBV6-4 to TRBJ2-3; D uncertain. Material: peripheral blood mononuclear cells (PBMCs), obtained when the disease was refractory, from a patient treated with antithyroid drugs. The CDR3, as DNA: TGTGCCAGCAGTCAGGTTAGATTGGATACGCAGTATTTT. Translated, it gives CASSQVRLDTQYF.